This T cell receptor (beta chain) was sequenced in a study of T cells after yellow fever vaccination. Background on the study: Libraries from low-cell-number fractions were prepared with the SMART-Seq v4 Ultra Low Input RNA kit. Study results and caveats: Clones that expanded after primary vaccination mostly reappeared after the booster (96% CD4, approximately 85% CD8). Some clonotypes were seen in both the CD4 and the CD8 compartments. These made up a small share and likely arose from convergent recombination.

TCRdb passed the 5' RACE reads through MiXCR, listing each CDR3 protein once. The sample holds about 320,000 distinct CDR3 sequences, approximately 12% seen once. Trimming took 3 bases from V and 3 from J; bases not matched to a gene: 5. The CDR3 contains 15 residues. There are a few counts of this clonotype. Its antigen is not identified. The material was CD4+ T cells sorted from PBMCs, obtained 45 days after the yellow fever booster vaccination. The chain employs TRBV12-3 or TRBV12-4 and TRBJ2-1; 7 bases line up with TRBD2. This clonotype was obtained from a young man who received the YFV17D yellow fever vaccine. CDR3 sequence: CASSFEGRVYNEQFF. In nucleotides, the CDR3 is TGTGCCAGCAGTTTCGAGGGGAGGGTCTACAATGAGCAGTTCTTC.